This is a list of T cell receptor beta chains from one sample in a study of shared T cell receptors in the human thymus. The data were produced by immunoSEQ multiplex PCR, yet TCRdb's version contains in-frame clones alone and is incomplete. Here the sample spans roughly 410,000 clones, 85% to 95% being singletons. The sample consisted of thymocytes. All receptors derive from a human donor. The CDR3 runs from the conserved cysteine through the conserved F or W. The D gene is left open where the match is weak. The size of a clone is reported for some rows only, either as once, few or many, or as a class for expanded clones.

d_gene	abundance	v_gene	j_gene	len	CDR3nt	CDR3aa
NA	NA	TRBV7-9	TRBJ1-4	16	TGTGCCAGCAGCTTTACGAGGACGGTTCGGGATGAAAAACTGTTTTTT	CASSFTRTVRDEKLFF
NA	NA	TRBV2	TRBJ2-1	14	TGTGCCAGAGCCTGGCGAAGTAAAGTCGATGAGCAGTTCTTC	CARAWRSKVDEQFF
NA	NA	TRBV5-6	TRBJ1-2	14	TGTGCCAGCAGCAACGGGACCCCGGTCGATGGCTACACCTTC	CASSNGTPVDGYTF
NA	NA	TRBV28	TRBJ2-4	15	TGTGCCAGCAGTCCTGTCGGACATCGCAAAAACATTCAGTACTTC	CASSPVGHRKNIQYF
NA	NA	TRBV19	TRBJ1-4	13	TGTGCCAGTAGTAGGAGGGTGGAGGAAAAACTGTTTTTT	CASSRRVEEKLFF
NA	once	TRBV6-1	TRBJ1-1	18	TGTGCCAGCAGTGAAGATAAAGGGTACGGGGATATGAACACTGAAGCTTTCTTT	CASSEDKGYGDMNTEAFF
TRBD1	NA	TRBV9	TRBJ2-1	17	TGTGCCAGCAGCGCCCCCCGCTGGGGACAGGGAGATATTGAGCAGTTCTTC	CASSAPRWGQGDIEQFF
TRBD2	NA	TRBV15	TRBJ2-1	17	TGTGCCACCACCACGGGGCTCGACGGGAGGGCCGGCAATGAGCAGTTCTTC	CATTTGLDGRAGNEQFF
NA	NA	TRBV6-5	TRBJ2-7	15	TGTGCCAGCAGCCGCCGGACACTGAAGTCCTACGAGCAGTACTTC	CASSRRTLKSYEQYF
NA	NA	TRBV28	TRBJ1-6	17	TGTGCCAGCAGTCCCCGACGCTCCCAGCCCTATAATTCACCCCTCCACTTT	CASSPRRSQPYNSPLHF
NA	NA	TRBV27	TRBJ2-7	15	TGTGCCAGCAGTTTAGAACAGGCCGGCTCCTACGAGCAGTACTTC	CASSLEQAGSYEQYF
NA	NA	TRBV5-4	TRBJ2-1	13	TGTGCCAGCAGCTCGAAAAATCTCAATGAGCAGTTCTTC	CASSSKNLNEQFF
TRBD1	once	TRBV5-6	TRBJ2-1	16	TGTGCCAGCACCCCCTTCCGGGACAGGGCTGACAATGAGCAGTTCTTC	CASTPFRDRADNEQFF
NA	NA	TRBV30	TRBJ1-4	12	TGTGCCTGGACCCATCACGGTGAAAAACTGTTTTTT	CAWTHHGEKLFF
TRBD2	NA	TRBV7-2	TRBJ2-7	15	TGTGCCAGCAGCGCTAGCGGGAGGGCCGGTGGAGAGCAGTACTTC	CASSASGRAGGEQYF
NA	NA	TRBV30	TRBJ1-4	16	TGTGCCTGGAGTGTACTCTTATACGGACCTAATGAAAAACTGTTTTTT	CAWSVLLYGPNEKLFF
NA	NA	TRBV5-1	TRBJ2-5	15	TGCGCCAGCAGCCCCTGGACCCCCAGACAAGAGACCCAGTACTTC	CASSPWTPRQETQYF